This T cell receptor (beta chain) was profiled in a study of radiation and T cells in renal cell carcinoma. Findings and caveats of the study: In blood, top tumor clones expanded by 2 weeks, shrinking by 4. No pretreatment tumor biopsies were available for baseline clonotypes.

The data were produced by immunoSEQ multiplex PCR, yet TCRdb's version contains in-frame clones alone and is incomplete. This table holds around 95,000 clones, 75% to 85% found once. The ends were cut back, 1 base at V and 0 bases at J, with 13 bases in the middle. This CDR3 region has 15 residues. CDR1 and CDR2 from the germline V gene are SQVTM and ANQGSEA. Comment on this clone: The antigen remains unidentified.

This sample's time point: blood 4 weeks post-SBRT, at nephrectomy. Treatment described: 15 Gy SBRT to primary tumor, nephrectomy 4 weeks later. Nephrectomy followed 15 Gy stereotactic body radiation by 4 weeks. The genes are TRBV29-1 and TRBJ2-7; no definite D call. The specimen comprised blood, sampled from a patient whose treatment included radiotherapy and nephrectomy. The source of this sequence is a man aged 55 to 69 with renal cell carcinoma. This chain's CDR3 is CSVEGTDVSSYEQYF. The CDR3 DNA is TGCAGCGTTGAAGGGACGGACGTCAGCTCCTACGAGCAGTACTTC.